This T cell receptor beta chain was identified during a study of cytomegalovirus exposure and HLA in healthy donors. Germline V lookup: CDR1 SQVTM, CDR2 ANQGSEA. This CDR3 comprises 13 residues. Losses at the gene ends were 8 bases for V and 2 bases for J; bases not matched to a gene: 5. Study-level findings and limits: For presence/absence analyses, sequencing depth was assumed to be roughly uniform across donors.

Details on this clone: Its antigen is still unknown.

Primers for the PCR totalled 60 Vbeta and 13 Jbeta. Clones were read by immunoSEQ multiplex PCR, and TCRdb kept only the in-frame ones, dropping some. Of 99,000 or so clones in the sample, about 70% were seen once. J is TRBJ1-4 and V is TRBV29-1; 7 bases line up with TRBD1. The TCR originated in a man aged 30-40 years in good health and CMV-seronegative. The sequencing input was PBMCs. The CDR3 sequence is CSIGTATNEKLFF. Written as DNA, the CDR3 is TGCAGCATTGGGACAGCCACTAATGAAAAACTGTTTTTT.